The rows below give T cell receptor beta chains drawn from one sample of a study of CD8 T cells in Susac syndrome. Via MiXCR, TCRdb re-called the immunoSEQ multiplex PCR reads, giving one row per CDR3 protein. The table includes a few hundred thousand distinct CDR3 sequences, 93% detected once. Source material: CD4+ T cells from PBMCs. All receptors derive from a human donor with multiple sclerosis. Each CDR3 is given with its conserved first and last residue.

TRBJ2-1	TRBV2	CASTRGPSGSWSEQFF
TRBJ1-4	TRBV7-6	CASSFDRGRGEKLFF
TRBJ2-3	TRBV7-2	CASSLSRSISTDTQYF
TRBJ1-2	TRBV30	CAWGTVYGYTF
TRBJ1-1	TRBV6-5	CASRYTPGTTEAFF
TRBJ1-1	TRBV29-1	CSVLTGGEGAFF
TRBJ2-1	TRBV5-1	CASSLAGWELDEQFF
TRBJ2-5	TRBV7-3	CASSLSFRETQYF
TRBJ2-5	TRBV2	CASSEGRRPGEETQYF
TRBJ2-7	TRBV24-1	CATSDGAVSSYEQYF
TRBJ2-5	TRBV6-1	CASSESLGLQETQYF
TRBJ1-2	TRBV5-1	CASSLDGSSNGYTF
TRBJ2-6	TRBV5-8	CASSLDWSSGANVLTF
TRBJ2-5	TRBV3-1	CASSQGFLSQETQYF
TRBJ2-1	TRBV7-6	CASSEGTQQFF
TRBJ2-3	TRBV7-9	CASRPTRAGARDTQYF
TRBJ2-1	TRBV3-1	CASSTLGPFNEQFF
TRBJ2-3	TRBV20-1	CSAPHGTSGFTDTQYF
TRBJ1-4	TRBV20-1	CSATYTGGGEKLFF
TRBJ2-3	TRBV4-1	CASSQADRGSTDTQYF
TRBJ1-1	TRBV3-1	CASTSQGGHTEAFF
TRBJ1-6	TRBV2	CASRRDSSYNSPLHF
TRBJ1-5	TRBV28	CASSPAGGNGNQPQHF
TRBJ1-1	TRBV5-4	CASSPGGWGMNTEAFF
TRBJ1-2	TRBV6-1	CASSEKVTGRLSGYTF
TRBJ1-5	TRBV20-1	CSARDRWDQPQHF
TRBJ2-1	TRBV20-1	CSAIVRAGEFGYEQFF
TRBJ1-1	TRBV13	CASSLKQGKAFF
TRBJ2-3	TRBV19	CASSYSGGGTQYF
TRBJ1-1	TRBV2	CASSEVENTEAFF
TRBJ1-1	TRBV20-1	CSASGEFGTEAFF
TRBJ2-3	TRBV29-1	CSVPPRGLSTDTQYF
TRBJ1-1	TRBV28	CASSKRRGVTEAFF
TRBJ2-2	TRBV9	CASGQGAGMRTGELFF
TRBJ2-1	TRBV3-1	CASSQRETDEQFF
TRBJ2-3	TRBV12-3/TRBV12-4	CASSSLVAQYF
TRBJ1-2	TRBV5-1	CASSLEGREDGYTF
TRBJ2-1	TRBV30	CAWSTSGGSNEQFF
TRBJ2-6	TRBV7-3	CASSLVGTGANVLTF
TRBJ2-1	TRBV3-1	CASSRTPGGQFF